The rows below give T cell receptor beta chains drawn from one sample of a study of shared clonotypes between healthy human individuals. The protocol was immunoSEQ multiplex PCR, while the TCRdb copy is restricted to in-frame clones and leaves out a portion. This table holds about 490,000 clones, 75% to 85% found once. The sequencing input was PBMCs. These receptors all come from a woman between 40 and 55 years old in good health. Some clones in this sample may be carry-over from other donors' samples. CDR3s include the opening cysteine and the closing phenylalanine or tryptophan. Clone size is shown for a subset of rows, as once, few, many or a class of expanded clone.

CDR3aa	v_gene	j_gene	abundance
CASSLRGVNQPQHF	TRBV5-6	TRBJ1-5	-
CASSGWGVSGRDTDTQYF	TRBV4-3	TRBJ2-3	few
CASSEVPGTSFSYEQYF	TRBV6-1	TRBJ2-7	-
CASSLARGTYEQYF	TRBV7-9	TRBJ2-7	-
CASSKTRDYGYTF	TRBV19	TRBJ1-2	-
CASSPLGGFPTTEQFF	TRBV27	TRBJ2-1	-
CASSLAGAGVSYEQYF	TRBV7-9	TRBJ2-7	-
CASSMLSSEVNEQFF	TRBV19	TRBJ2-1	few
CASKQPSNYGYTF	TRBV6-1	TRBJ1-2	-
CASSQGPSGSPSTDTQYF	TRBV4-1	TRBJ2-3	-
CASSLALHGSEYEQYF	TRBV7-6	TRBJ2-7	-
CASSPPRAGPAEQYF	TRBV28	TRBJ2-7	few
CASSPPGFGYTF	TRBV18	TRBJ1-2	-
CASSKVAGSSDTQYF	TRBV19	TRBJ2-3	once
CASSLWRMGQLNYGYTF	TRBV28	TRBJ1-2	-
CASSFVTGGSYEQYF	TRBV27	TRBJ2-7	-
CSVARGRTQYF	TRBV29-1	TRBJ2-5	-
CASSRGPGVQQQYF	TRBV19	TRBJ2-7	many
CASRKDSNTGELFF	TRBV7-3	TRBJ2-2	many
CASSIGSRANQPQHF	TRBV19	TRBJ1-5	-
CASSLMGASGNIQYF	TRBV28	TRBJ2-4	-
CASSLWNGGNQPQHF	TRBV27	TRBJ1-5	-
CASSRQREADTQYF	TRBV28	TRBJ2-3	many
CASSPGGVGRVYGYTF	TRBV28	TRBJ1-2	-
CASSLSSGDTEAFF	TRBV7-9	TRBJ1-1	-
CASSLGGGYSNQPQHF	TRBV5-1	TRBJ1-5	many
CSASTGYEQYF	TRBV20-1	TRBJ2-7	few
CASQNRDSNTGELFF	TRBV19	TRBJ2-2	-
CASSLPGFRGTEAFF	TRBV4-1	TRBJ1-1	many
CASSPTRGHTHEQYF	TRBV5-4	TRBJ2-7	few
CASSRALGSYEQYF	TRBV5-6	TRBJ2-7	-
CASSARVGQPQHF	TRBV5-1	TRBJ1-5	-
CASSFGGPAKNIQYF	TRBV7-8	TRBJ2-4	-